The 20 T cell receptor beta chains presented below share a single source sample, sequenced in a study of regulatory T cells in long-lasting Graves disease. CDR3-region Arm-PCR and iRepertoire HTBI primers produced the TCR beta libraries. TCRdb processed the multiplex PCR reads anew with MiXCR; each CDR3 protein has one entry. Of roughly 400,000 distinct CDR3 sequences in the sample, about 15% are singletons; the top ten hold 7.8%. Time point here: newly diagnosed GD, antithyroid drugs for less than 3 months. From PBMCs, RNA was extracted and then used to make the TCR library. In addition, the sample was reused for a study of T cells in Graves' hyperthyroidism and ophthalmopathy.

Sequencing was performed on peripheral blood mononuclear cells (PBMCs), taken at new diagnosis, from a patient treated with antithyroid drugs. The receptor set was obtained from a woman in her thirties or forties with Graves disease.

The chain employs TRBV4-1 and TRBJ1-5, with D hard to call. The V and J ends lost 3 bases and 4 bases respectively, with 10 bases between them. CDR1 is MGHRA, CDR2 YSYEKL, per germline. The CDR3 contains 14 residues. The CDR3 DNA reads TGCGCCAGCAGCCAGATATCTCCAAATCAGCCCCAGCATTTT. It is translated as CASSQISPNQPQHF.

This clonotype was counted at least ten times. V and J are TRBV12-3 or TRBV12-4 and TRBJ1-2; no clear D. The V end was cut by 6 bases, the J end by 4 bases, with 15 bases between. This CDR3 spans 14 amino acids. The CDR3 sequence is CASRPSAFSYGYTF. The CDR3 region has the DNA TGTGCCAGCAGGCCGTCGGCCTTCTCCTATGGCTACACCTTC.

This clonotype showed up many times. The rearrangement uses TRBV4-1 and TRBJ1-6, with D perhaps matching TRBD1 (5 bases). Looked up from germline, CDR1 is MGHRA and CDR2 is YSYEKL. Trimming stripped 4 bases from V and 11 bases from J, with 12 bases between. The CDR3 covers 13 residues. Written as DNA, the CDR3 is TGCGCCAGCAGCCCAGGAGGGGAGGCACCCCTCCACTTT. This sequence encodes CASSPGGEAPLHF.

The CDR3 DNA sequence: TGTGCCAGCAGCTTGGGTTGGGGGGGCGAGCAGTACTTC. It translates to CASSLGWGGEQYF. The rearrangement uses TRBV5-6 and TRBJ2-7, with 7 bases that match TRBD2. V dropped 0 bases and J dropped 6; count of bases not matched to a gene: 3. The CDR3 totals 13 residues. From germline, CDR1 is SGHDT and CDR2 YYEEEE.

This clonotype was seen at least ten times. The chain combines TRBV18 with TRBJ1-2; the match to TRBD1 covers 8 bases. Germline V lookup: CDR1 KGHSH, CDR2 LQKENI. This CDR3 has 15 residues. The V segment lost 0 bases and the J segment 4 bases; nucleotides outside the gene matches: 4. CDR3 residues: CASSPPGTGGYGYTF. The DNA of the CDR3 is TGTGCCAGCTCACCACCGGGGACAGGCGGCTATGGCTACACCTTC. The whole variable domain, filled in from reference TRBV18 and TRBJ1-2, reads NAGVMQNPRHLVRRRGQEARLRCSPMKGHSHVYWYRQLPEEGLKFMVYLQKENIIDESGMPKERFSAEFPKEGPSILRIQQVVRGDSAAYFCASSPPGTGGYGYTFGSGTRLTVV.

This clonotype was observed many times. The V call is TRBV19, the J call TRBJ2-1, with no clear D. Trimming pared 4 bases from V and 3 bases from J, leaving 13 bases between. CDR3 length: 15 residues. CDR1 is LNHDA, CDR2 SQIVND, per germline (reference sequence). CDR3 residues: CASSTRPTGYNEQFF. The CDR3 DNA sequence: TGTGCCAGTAGTACCAGACCTACGGGCTACAATGAGCAGTTCTTC.

The CDR3 coding sequence is TGTGCCAGCAGTACAAGACAGGGGGGTCGGAATCAGCCCCAGCATTTT. This gives the protein CASSTRQGGRNQPQHF. The chain is built from TRBV28 and TRBJ1-5; 9 bases match TRBD1. The CDR3 runs 16 residues. With 5 bases clipped from V and 4 bases from J, the junction kept 9 bases outside the gene matches. CDR1 MDHEN and CDR2 SYDVKM come from the germline V gene.

V is TRBV4-1 and J is TRBJ2-2; D unclear. This CDR3 region has 15 residues. The V gene's germline CDR1 is MGHRA and CDR2 YSYEKL. Trimming took off 1 base at V and 4 bases at J, with 10 bases between the two ends. The CDR3 protein is CASSQGVQLTGELFF. For the CDR3, the DNA is TGCGCCAGCAGCCAAGGGGTTCAGCTCACCGGGGAGCTGTTTTTT.

This clonotype was seen only a few times. The chain links TRBV20-1 to TRBJ2-2; 9 bases agree with TRBD1. Unmatched junction bases numbered 17, after V lost 0 bases and J lost 3 bases. Germline V gives CDR1 DFQATT, CDR2 SNEGSKA (reference sequence). The CDR3 consists of 20 residues. The CDR3: CSARDGAMPGTGSYTGELFF. The CDR3 DNA follows: TGCAGTGCTAGAGATGGGGCCATGCCCGGGACAGGGAGTTACACCGGGGAGCTGTTTTTT.

This clonotype was seen at least ten times. The chain links TRBV12-3 or TRBV12-4 to TRBJ2-3, with D unresolved. The V end was cut by 3 bases, the J end by 4 bases, with 8 bases between. This CDR3 has 13 amino acids. Here the CDR3 DNA reads TGTGCCAGCAGTTTGTTCGATGCAGATACGCAGTATTTT. It specifies CASSLFDADTQYF.

This clonotype was detected many times. This rearrangement joins TRBV10-3 to TRBJ2-2; no firm D call. The CDR3 covers 13 residues. Germline V gene sequence: CDR1 ENHRY, CDR2 SYGVKD. Between the trimmed V and J ends, which lost 6 bases and 5 bases, there was a span of 10 bases. CDR3 DNA: TGTGCCATCAGCTCGAGAGAAACCGGGGAGCTGTTTTTT. Its translation is CAISSRETGELFF.

The chain links TRBV12-3 or TRBV12-4 to TRBJ2-3, with D hard to call. The CDR3 has 13 residues. Between the trimmed V and J ends, which lost 6 bases and 2 bases, there was a span of 9 bases. The CDR3 DNA reads as TGTGCCAGCAGGGTCATTAACACAGATACGCAGTATTTT. Its protein product is CASRVINTDTQYF.

This clonotype was seen many times. V is TRBV10-3 and J is TRBJ2-6, with 9 bases matching TRBD1. The CDR3 consists of 16 residues. V shed 10 bases and J 0 bases; nucleotides not matched to a gene: 7. Germline values: CDR1 ENHRY, CDR2 SYGVKD. CDR3 loop: CATTDRGSSGANVLTF. As DNA, the CDR3 is TGTGCCACCACTGACAGGGGGAGCTCTGGGGCCAACGTCCTGACTTTC.

The chain recombines TRBV28 with TRBJ2-7; possibly TRBD1 for D (6 bases). Germline V gene sequence: CDR1 MDHEN, CDR2 SYDVKM. The V and J ends lost 2 bases and 2 bases respectively, with 19 bases between them. This CDR3 is 17 amino acids long. CDR3 sequence reads: CASSLQGPSLIPYEQYF. CDR3 bases: TGTGCCAGCAGTTTACAGGGGCCTAGCTTAATACCCTACGAGCAGTACTTC. Based on the CDR3 plus reference TRBV28 and TRBJ2-7, the full variable domain is DVKVTQSSRYLVKRTGEKVFLECVQDMDHENMFWYRQDPGLGLRLIYFSYDVKMKEKGDIPEGYSVSREKKERFSLILESASTNQTSMYLCASSLQGPSLIPYEQYFGPGTRLTVT.

In its sample, this clonotype was seen many times. V usage is TRBV5-1 and J usage is TRBJ2-1; the D is unclear. V lost 6 bases and J lost 4, with 5 bases in between. Germline V gives CDR1 SGHRS, CDR2 YFSETQ. CDR3 length: 11 amino acids. The DNA of the CDR3 is TGCGCCAGCAACAATTACAATGAGCAGTTCTTC. It is translated as CASNNYNEQFF.

The V and J genes are TRBV3-1 and TRBJ2-3; no definite D call. From germline, CDR1 is LGHDT and CDR2 YNNKEL (reference sequence). The CDR3 covers 14 residues. The V end lost 2 bases, the J end lost 4 bases, and 10 bases lay between the germline ends. CDR3 region: CASSQKSFPDTQYF. Here the CDR3 DNA reads TGTGCCAGCAGCCAAAAATCATTCCCAGATACGCAGTATTTT.

Remarks on this clonotype: A single base separates this from a much larger clone, so it may be a read error. This chain uses TRBV7-9 with TRBJ2-5, with TRBD1 matching 7 bases. J was trimmed by 8 bases and V by 5 bases; bases with no gene match: 14. CDR3 length: 15 amino acids. Germline CDR1 is SEHNR and CDR2 is FQNEAQ (reference sequence). The CDR3 sequence is CASSPRDSRTGTQYF. The CDR3 bases are TGTGCCAGCAGCCCCAGGGACAGCCGTACAGGAACCCAGTACTTC.

This clonotype occurred many times. The chain has TRBV20-1 and TRBJ1-6; D call uncertain. This CDR3 spans 10 amino acids. V shed 7 bases and J shed 7 bases, with 5 bases lying between them. Germline V CDR1 and CDR2: DFQATT, SNEGSKA (reference sequence). The CDR3 nucleotides read TGCAGTGGAGAGAATTCACCCCTCCACTTT. Translated: CSGENSPLHF.

This clonotype occurred many times. The V call is TRBV11-3, the J call TRBJ2-1; tentatively, D is TRBD2 (6 bases). The V gene's germline CDR1 is SGHNT and CDR2 YENEEA. Trimming left V 0 bases short and J 5 bases short, with 11 bases between. The length of the CDR3 is 15 residues. This CDR3 is CASSLEWGGDNEQFF. CDR3 nucleotides: TGTGCCAGCAGCTTAGAGTGGGGCGGGGACAATGAGCAGTTCTTC.

With respect to this clonotype: A much larger clone lies a single base off, so this may be a read error. The chain uses TRBV28 and TRBJ2-3, with D perhaps matching TRBD2 (5 bases). CDR3 length: 19 amino acids. Germline V gene sequence: CDR1 MDHEN, CDR2 SYDVKM. The CDR3 loop reads CAGSLYKGLHNPREDTQYF. CDR3 DNA sequence: TGTGCCGGCAGTTTATATAAGGGTCTACACAATCCTCGGGAAGATACGCAGTATTTT.